The clone carrying this TCR beta chain turned up a few times. The data are from a study of blood T cell repertoires in COVID-19. Produced via immunoSEQ multiplex PCR; TCRdb's table is partial and in-frame only. Of roughly 69,000 clones detected, more than 65% appear once; the ten largest clones hold around 9.4%. The CDR3 totals 20 residues. Germline lookup yields CDR1 KGHSH and CDR2 LQKENI. With V trimmed by 0 bases and J by 10 bases, 15 bases remained unmatched. This sequence joins TRBV18 and TRBJ2-1, with 16 bases fitting TRBD2. Sequenced material: peripheral blood. The source is a woman aged 45-59 years with acute or convalescent COVID-19. The CDR3 here is CASSPPNRDRGLAGGREQFF. CDR3 DNA sequence: TGTGCCAGCTCACCACCGAACCGGGACAGGGGACTAGCGGGAGGGCGGGAGCAGTTCTTC.